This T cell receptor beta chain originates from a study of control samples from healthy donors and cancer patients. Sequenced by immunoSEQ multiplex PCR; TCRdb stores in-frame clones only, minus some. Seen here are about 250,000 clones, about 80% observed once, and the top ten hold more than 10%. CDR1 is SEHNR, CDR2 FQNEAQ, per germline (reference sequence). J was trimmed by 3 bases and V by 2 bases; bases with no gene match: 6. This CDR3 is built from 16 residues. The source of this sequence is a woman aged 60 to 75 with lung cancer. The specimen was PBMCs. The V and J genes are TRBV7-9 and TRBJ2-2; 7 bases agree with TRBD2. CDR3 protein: CASSLSPRGDTGELFF. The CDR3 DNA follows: TGTGCCAGCAGCTTAAGCCCCCGGGGGGACACCGGGGAGCTGTTTTTT.